The 22 T cell receptor beta chains below all came from one sample that was sequenced in a study of OX40 agonist ivuxolimab in advanced cancers. The repertoire was sequenced with immunoSEQ multiplex PCR; TCRdb's copy has only in-frame clones and lacks some. The table records 70,000 to 75,000 clones, around 90% of them present only once. Sequenced material: CD4+ or CD8+ T cells sorted from blood, taken in a trial of the OX40 agonist ivuxolimab. These receptors all come from an adult with an advanced solid tumor such as melanoma, head and neck, liver or kidney cancer.

The V call is TRBV6-5, the J call TRBJ1-6, with D hard to call. This CDR3 has 15 residues. Germline V gene sequence: CDR1 MNHEY, CDR2 SVGAGI. Trimming took off 6 bases at V and 5 bases at J, with 14 bases between the two ends. In DNA, the CDR3 is TGTGCCAGCAGGATAGCGACTGGAGATAATTCACCCCTCCACTTT. Protein: CASRIATGDNSPLHF.

V usage is TRBV18 and J usage is TRBJ2-5; D is undetermined. V lost 6 bases to trimming and J lost 0 bases, with 11 bases between them. The CDR3 spans 14 residues. Germline V gives CDR1 KGHSH, CDR2 LQKENI. CDR3 nucleotides: TGTGCCAGCTCCCGAAGTGCAGACCAAGAGACCCAGTACTTC. As protein: CASSRSADQETQYF.

V and J are TRBV10-3 and TRBJ1-2; D uncertain. The CDR3 sequence is 11 residues long. Germline values: CDR1 ENHRY, CDR2 SYGVKD. V lost 6 bases and J 1 base, leaving 3 bases between the germline ends. This chain's CDR3 is CAIRSNYGYTF. The CDR3 DNA sequence: TGTGCCATCAGGAGTAACTATGGCTACACCTTC.

The count of this clone is one. This chain uses TRBV7-9 with TRBJ2-7; 7 bases are shared with TRBD1. Germline V CDR1 and CDR2: SEHNR, FQNEAQ (reference sequence). This CDR3 spans 14 amino acids. Unmatched junction bases numbered 3, after V lost 0 bases and J lost 4 bases. The DNA of the CDR3 is TGTGCCAGCAGCTTAGCAGGGGGCACGTACGAGCAGTACTTC. Translating it yields CASSLAGGTYEQYF.

The CDR3 reads CATSRLGTSLSRGTDTQYF. The CDR3 nucleotides read TGTGCCACCAGCAGACTCGGGACTAGCCTTTCAAGGGGCACAGATACGCAGTATTTT. The chain combines TRBV15 with TRBJ2-3, with TRBD2 matching over 9 bases. Germline assignment: CDR1 LNHNV and CDR2 YYDKDF (reference sequence). The CDR3 covers 19 residues. V was clipped by 2 bases and J by 1 base; unmatched bases: 13.

The rearrangement uses TRBV5-1 and TRBJ2-5, with a possible D match to TRBD1 (5 bases). Germline V CDR1 and CDR2: SGHRS, YFSETQ. V lost 4 bases to trimming and J lost 2 bases, with 9 bases between them. The CDR3 covers 13 residues. CDR3 sequence reads: CASSIGQQETQYF. The CDR3 nucleotides read TGCGCCAGCAGCATAGGACAACAAGAGACCCAGTACTTC.

The gene calls are TRBV7-2 and TRBJ2-7; D remains unclear. Germline loops: CDR1 SGHTA, CDR2 FQGNSA. Trimming removed 5 bases at V and 9 bases at J, with 11 bases between. This CDR3 is built from 11 residues. CDR3 DNA: TGTGCCAGCAGCGCCTCCGGCGGGCAGTACTTC. This translates into CASSASGGQYF.

The chain couples TRBV5-4 to TRBJ2-7; D might be TRBD2 (6 bases). Trimming shortened V by 4 bases and J by 3 bases, and 17 bases separated the two germline ends. Germline values: CDR1 SGHNT, CDR2 YYREEE (reference sequence). The CDR3 covers 15 residues. The CDR3 sequence is CASSPPGVNYYEQYF. The CDR3 DNA follows: TGTGCCAGCAGCCCCCCGGGAGTTAACTACTACGAGCAGTACTTC.

This rearrangement joins TRBV6-6 to TRBJ2-7, with 7 bases fitting TRBD2. This CDR3 spans 12 amino acids. Germline assignment: CDR1 MNHNY and CDR2 SVGAGI (reference sequence). The trim removed 4 bases at V and 7 bases at J, leaving 4 bases unmatched. The CDR3 spells CASSFLGGEQYF. The CDR3 DNA follows: TGTGCCAGCAGTTTCCTCGGGGGGGAGCAGTACTTC.

V usage is TRBV7-2 and J usage is TRBJ1-6; 7 bases line up with TRBD1. V shed 5 bases, J shed 14 bases, and the junction held 12 bases outside the gene matches. The CDR3 covers 14 residues. Germline-derived CDR1 and CDR2 are SGHTA and FQGNSA. The CDR3 protein is CASSQPGQSYTLHF. The CDR3 DNA is TGTGCCAGCAGCCAACCGGGACAGTCATATACCCTCCACTTT.

This clone appeared a single time. The chain uses TRBV27 and TRBJ2-3; a possible D gene is TRBD2 (6 bases). Germline lookup yields CDR1 MNHEY and CDR2 SMNVEV (reference sequence). With 4 bases removed from V and 2 bases from J, the gap between germline ends came to 13 bases. CDR3 length equals 15 residues. CDR3 sequence reads: CASSSGTFNTDTQYF. The CDR3 nucleotides read TGTGCCAGCAGTTCCGGGACTTTCAACACAGATACGCAGTATTTT.

The genes are TRBV5-1 and TRBJ1-5, with D possibly being TRBD1 (5 bases). V was cut by 0 bases and J by 1 base, with 11 bases left in between. Germline V CDR1 and CDR2: SGHRS, YFSETQ. The CDR3 runs to 16 residues. This CDR3 reads CASSLDGGGSNQPQHF. CDR3 DNA: TGCGCCAGCAGCTTGGACGGGGGTGGGAGCAATCAGCCCCAGCATTTT.

The J gene is TRBJ2-1, the V gene TRBV7-9; D unresolved. Germline lookup yields CDR1 SEHNR and CDR2 FQNEAQ (reference sequence). Trimming removed 6 bases from V and 3 bases from J, with 18 bases in between. The CDR3 consists of 16 residues. CDR3 nucleotides: TGTGCCAGCAGGGCGGCTCGTGGGCAGAGCTACAATGAGCAGTTCTTC. Translated: CASRAARGQSYNEQFF.

The chain recombines TRBV30 with TRBJ1-4; D uncertain. This CDR3 comprises 16 residues. CDR1 is GTSNPN, CDR2 SVGIG, per germline (reference sequence). V lost 1 base and J lost 5, with 17 bases in between. CDR3 amino acids: CAWSAVVGGRNEKLFF. The CDR3 DNA sequence: TGTGCCTGGAGTGCCGTGGTCGGTGGTAGAAATGAAAAACTGTTTTTT.

The V gene is TRBV2, the J gene TRBJ2-5, with D hard to call. From germline, CDR1 is SNHLY and CDR2 FYNNEI. Trimming stripped 8 bases from V and 13 bases from J, with 14 bases between. There are 10 residues in the CDR3. CDR3: CASARSPAYF. The CDR3 DNA reads as TGTGCCAGCGCCCGGTCACCGGCGTACTTC. The full variable domain, its missing parts supplied by reference TRBV2 and TRBJ2-5, is EPEVTQTPSHQVTQMGQEVILRCVPISNHLYFYWYRQILGQKVEFLVSFYNNEISEKSEIFDDQFSVERPDGSNFTLKIRSTKLEDSAMYFCASARSPAYFGPGTRLLVL.

The genes are TRBV5-4 and TRBJ1-2; D may be TRBD1 (5 bases). Germline-derived CDR1 and CDR2 are SGHNT and YYREEE (reference sequence). The V and J ends lost 3 bases and 5 bases respectively, with 8 bases between them. The CDR3 has 12 amino acids. The CDR3 loop is CASSSSGYGYTF. For the CDR3, the DNA is TGTGCCAGCAGCTCGTCAGGGTATGGCTACACCTTC.

This chain joins TRBV2 and TRBJ2-1, with 8 nucleotides matching TRBD1. This CDR3 spans 14 amino acids. Germline CDR1 SNHLY, CDR2 FYNNEI. V gave up 2 bases and J gave up 5 bases; unmatched junction bases: 2. This CDR3 reads CASSEQGAHNEQFF. In nucleotides, the CDR3 is TGTGCCAGCAGTGAACAGGGGGCCCACAATGAGCAGTTCTTC.

This chain connects TRBV9 to TRBJ2-5, with a weak D call TRBD1 (7 bases). Per germline, CDR1 SGDLS and CDR2 YYNGEE. V was shortened by 3 bases and J by 2 bases, with 14 bases between the two germline ends. The CDR3 covers 15 residues. CDR3 sequence reads: CASSGGTDFQETQYF. The DNA of the CDR3 is TGTGCCAGCAGCGGCGGGACAGATTTTCAAGAGACCCAGTACTTC.

The chain combines TRBV5-1 with TRBJ2-3; no reliable D call. Germline V gives CDR1 SGHRS, CDR2 YFSETQ. Trimming left V 0 bases short and J 5 bases short, with 7 bases between. The CDR3 loop spans 13 amino acids. CDR3 amino acids: CASSLAVLDTQYF. CDR3 in DNA: TGCGCCAGCAGCTTGGCCGTTCTAGATACGCAGTATTTT. The complete variable domain, with remaining parts taken from reference TRBV5-1 and TRBJ2-3, reads KAGVTQTPRYLIKTRGQQVTLSCSPISGHRSVSWYQQTPGQGLQFLFEYFSETQRNKGNFPGRFSGRQFSNSRSEMNVSTLELGDSALYLCASSLAVLDTQYFGPGTRLTVL.

The CDR3 bases are TGTGCCATCAGTGTTGGCAGGGAAAGCAATCAGCCCCAGCATTTT. This gives the protein CAISVGRESNQPQHF. The rearrangement uses TRBV10-3 and TRBJ1-5, with D possibly being TRBD1 (5 bases). V was pared by 4 bases and J by 1 base, with 11 bases between. CDR3 size: 15 residues. Germline V gives CDR1 ENHRY, CDR2 SYGVKD.

There are a few counts of this clone. The chain recombines TRBV4-1 with TRBJ1-2; D remains unclear. V was trimmed by 3 bases and J by 6 bases, leaving 11 bases between them. Germline values: CDR1 MGHRA, CDR2 YSYEKL. The length of the CDR3 is 13 residues. Here the CDR3 reads CASSQEGKDGYTF. DNA for the CDR3: TGCGCCAGCAGCCAGGAGGGAAAGGATGGCTACACCTTC.

The chain is built from TRBV29-1 and TRBJ2-7; perhaps TRBD2 as D (6 bases). This CDR3 comprises 11 residues. CDR1 is SQVTM, CDR2 ANQGSEA, per germline. Trimming removed 4 bases from V and 4 bases from J, with 8 bases in between. CDR3 DNA sequence: TGCAGCGTTGGGGACTCATACGAGCAGTACTTC. Its translation: CSVGDSYEQYF.